The 5 T cell receptor beta chains in this list originate from one sample, sequenced in a study of early T cells in non-severe SARS-CoV-2 infection. TCRdb ran MiXCR on the 5' RACE reads and lists one entry per CDR3 protein. The data contain 84,000 or so distinct CDR3 sequences, 11% to 15% of them singletons. The specimen sequenced was whole blood. The receptor source for this set is an adult who was a healthcare worker with PCR-confirmed SARS-CoV-2 infection or an uninfected control (not recorded which).

The chain recombines TRBV5-1 with TRBJ2-1, with TRBD2 as a possible D gene (7 bases). With 0 bases removed from V and 3 bases from J, the gap between germline ends came to 16 bases. The CDR3 has 17 amino acids. Germline loops: CDR1 SGHRS, CDR2 YFSETQ. CDR3 amino acids: CASSLEGGASRYNEQFF. Written as DNA, the CDR3 is TGCGCCAGCAGCTTGGAAGGGGGGGCCTCCCGCTACAATGAGCAGTTCTTC.

The chain joins TRBV3-1 to TRBJ2-5, with D tentatively TRBD1 (5 bases). V was cut by 6 bases and J by 3 bases, with 17 bases left in between. The germline V gene has CDR1 LGHDT and CDR2 YNNKEL (reference sequence). The CDR3 length is 15 residues. CDR3 residues: CASSLTLTVEETQYF. The CDR3 DNA is TGTGCCAGCAGTCTGACCTTGACAGTGGAAGAGACCCAGTACTTC.

This clonotype was seen repeatedly, ten times or more. The chain is built from TRBV29-1 and TRBJ1-1, with D hard to call. This CDR3 is 11 amino acids long. Trimming stripped 6 bases from V and 0 bases from J, with 5 bases between. CDR1 and CDR2 (germline): SQVTM, ANQGSEA. The CDR3 loop is CSVTMNTEAFF. CDR3 in DNA: TGCAGCGTCACTATGAACACTGAAGCTTTCTTT.

This chain connects TRBV24-1 to TRBJ1-2, with D possibly matching TRBD1 (5 bases). Trimming took off 3 bases at V and 4 bases at J, with 11 bases between the two ends. Germline CDR1 is KGHDR and CDR2 is SFDVKD. The CDR3 spans 14 residues. The CDR3 region has the DNA TGTGCCACCAGTGATCCGACAGTCCTCTATGGCTACACCTTC. Amino acids: CATSDPTVLYGYTF.

The chain uses TRBV12-3 or TRBV12-4 and TRBJ2-1; 14 bases align to TRBD2. Losses at the gene ends were 0 bases for V and 10 bases for J; bases not matched to a gene: 5. The CDR3 has 16 amino acids. CDR3 bases: TGTGCCAGCAGTTTAGCCGGACTAGCGGGGGGTACCGAGCAGTTCTTC. Translating it yields CASSLAGLAGGTEQFF.